This T cell receptor (beta chain) was sequenced in a study of blood T cell repertoires in COVID-19. Authors' data handling: Estimates of nucleated cell counts were drawn from the amplification of reference gene primers. Assay used: immunoSEQ multiplex PCR; TCRdb lists only in-frame clones, some missing. Clonal size and the V and J genes are those of that table, whereas D and trimming came from the DNA. The profile shows 150,000 to 200,000 clones, roughly 85% of them singletons. The CDR3 sequence is 15 residues long. Germline V gene lookup returns CDR1 LNHDA and CDR2 SQIVND (reference sequence). V lost 6 bases to trimming and J lost 5 bases; unmatched junction nucleotides: 9. Participants had their cohort set by participant-reported clinical history.

J is TRBJ2-7 and V is TRBV19; TRBD2 matches 11 bases. This sequence was found in an older woman in a cohort exposed to, infected with or recovered from COVID-19 (not recorded which). Sequenced input: PBMCs or T cells enriched from blood (not recorded which). This chain's CDR3 is CASSPTSGSLNEQYF. Here the CDR3 DNA reads TGTGCCAGTAGCCCAACTAGCGGGAGTCTGAACGAGCAGTACTTC.